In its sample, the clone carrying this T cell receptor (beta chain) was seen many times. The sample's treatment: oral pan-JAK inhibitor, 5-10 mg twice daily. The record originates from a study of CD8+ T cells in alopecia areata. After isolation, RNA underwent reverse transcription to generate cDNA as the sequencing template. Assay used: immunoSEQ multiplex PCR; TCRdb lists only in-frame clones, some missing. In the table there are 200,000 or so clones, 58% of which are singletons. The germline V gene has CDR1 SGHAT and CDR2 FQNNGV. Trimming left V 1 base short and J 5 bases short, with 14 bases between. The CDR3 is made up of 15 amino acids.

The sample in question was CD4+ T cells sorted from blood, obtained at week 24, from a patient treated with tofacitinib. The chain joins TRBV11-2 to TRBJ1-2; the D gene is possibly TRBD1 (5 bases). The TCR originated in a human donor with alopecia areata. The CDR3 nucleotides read TGTGCCAGCAGCTTAGCTCCAGGGTTGGGGTATGGCTACACCTTC. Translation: CASSLAPGLGYGYTF.